This TCR beta chain was recovered during a study of blood T cells in healthy people across ages. Notes on the study in general: Expanded clonotype changes were possibly confounded by unknown donor CMV status.

For this clonotype: Antigen: not known.

Alongside a J-beta primer mix, a sample-barcoded 5' primer served in a second PCR lasting roughly 6 to 12 cycles. TCRdb itself ran the 5' RACE reads through MiXCR, one entry per CDR3 protein. This table has under 750,000 distinct CDR3 sequences, around 48% appearing once. The CDR3 runs to 16 residues. The V gene's germline CDR1 is MNHEY and CDR2 SVGAGI. Trimming pared 6 bases from V and 6 bases from J, leaving 21 bases between. Each donor supplied around 10 milliliters of peripheral blood. V usage is TRBV6-5 and J usage is TRBJ1-5; D gene uncertain. This sequence originates from a man older than 75 in good health. Sequenced input: blood. Here the CDR3 DNA reads TGTGCCAGCAGGCCCGGGAGGACGAGGGCGGGTCAGCCCCAGCATTTT. Translated, it gives CASRPGRTRAGQPQHF.